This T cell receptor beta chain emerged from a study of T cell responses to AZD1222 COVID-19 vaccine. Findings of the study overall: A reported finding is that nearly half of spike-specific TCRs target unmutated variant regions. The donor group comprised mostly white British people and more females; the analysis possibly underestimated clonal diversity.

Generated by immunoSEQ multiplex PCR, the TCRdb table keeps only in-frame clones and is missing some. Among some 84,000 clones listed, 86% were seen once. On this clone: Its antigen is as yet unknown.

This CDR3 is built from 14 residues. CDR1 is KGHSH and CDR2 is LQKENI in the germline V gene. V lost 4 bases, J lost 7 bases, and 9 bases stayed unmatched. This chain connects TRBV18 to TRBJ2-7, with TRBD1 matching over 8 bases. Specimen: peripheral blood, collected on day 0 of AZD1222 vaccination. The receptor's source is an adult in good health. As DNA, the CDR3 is TGTGCCAGCTCACAAAGCCAGGGGGCGGTGGAGCAGTACTTC. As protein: CASSQSQGAVEQYF.